The rows below give T cell receptor beta chains drawn from one sample of a study of shared T cell receptors in the human thymus. Only in-frame clones appear in the TCRdb table, and some are missing; sequencing was by immunoSEQ multiplex PCR. The table shows hundreds of thousands of clones, with about 89% occurring only once. These data were also filed under a second study, of human thymus T cells.

The sequencing input was thymocytes. Source of these receptors: a boy younger than two with a congenital heart defect. Each CDR3 is given with its conserved first and last residue. Fields, in order: V gene, J gene, D gene, clone size, CDR3 protein, CDR3 DNA. A D gene is named only where the DNA matches it firmly. Clone size is shown for a subset of rows, as once, few, many or a class of expanded clone.

TRBV7-2	TRBJ2-2	.	.	CASSSSRVTGELFF	TGTGCCAGCAGCTCATCGAGGGTGACCGGGGAGCTGTTTTTT
TRBV4-3	TRBJ1-1	.	.	CASSQDRQKPEAFF	TGCGCCAGCAGCCAAGACCGACAGAAACCTGAAGCTTTCTTT
TRBV14	TRBJ1-4	TRBD1	.	CASSQGAGGEKLFF	TGTGCCAGCAGCCAAGGGGCAGGGGGTGAAAAACTGTTTTTT
TRBV7-8	TRBJ2-2	TRBD1	.	CASRKTGTGGNTGELFF	TGTGCCAGCAGAAAAACCGGGACAGGGGGCAACACCGGGGAGCTGTTTTTT
TRBV10-3	TRBJ2-3	TRBD2	.	CAIRGSERGPDTQYF	TGTGCCATCAGGGGAAGTGAGCGGGGGCCAGATACGCAGTATTTT
TRBV19	TRBJ1-1	.	.	CASSPGRGRDTEAFF	TGTGCCAGTAGTCCGGGCAGGGGTCGTGACACTGAAGCTTTCTTT
TRBV28	TRBJ2-7	.	.	CASSSDYEQYF	TGTGCCAGCAGTTCAGACTACGAGCAGTACTTC
TRBV12-5	TRBJ1-2	TRBD1	.	CASGTTTGINGYTF	TGTGCTAGTGGTACGACGACAGGGATTAATGGCTACACCTTC
TRBV2	TRBJ2-5	.	.	CASSAELGETQYF	TGTGCCAGCAGTGCGGAGCTAGGAGAGACCCAGTACTTC
TRBV5-1	TRBJ1-2	.	.	CASSLAGHGYTF	TGCGCCAGCAGCTTGGCAGGGCATGGCTACACCTTC
TRBV5-1	TRBJ2-1	.	.	CASSLGLASDEQFF	TGCGCCAGCAGCTTAGGGCTAGCTTCGGATGAGCAGTTCTTC
TRBV12-5	TRBJ1-6	TRBD1	few	CASGYYHGTGSSPLHF	TGTGCTAGTGGCTACTACCACGGGACAGGGTCCTCACCCCTCCACTTT
TRBV6-5	TRBJ2-2	TRBD1	once	CASSYRGGPGELFF	TGTGCCAGCAGTTACAGAGGGGGCCCCGGGGAGCTGTTTTTT
TRBV5-1	TRBJ2-1	TRBD1	once	CASSLYRGHHNEQFF	TGCGCCAGCAGCCTTTACAGGGGCCATCACAATGAGCAGTTCTTC
TRBV14	TRBJ2-7	.	.	CASSPQAQLQQYF	TGTGCCAGCAGCCCGCAAGCGCAACTCCAGCAGTACTTC
TRBV19	TRBJ1-2	.	.	CASRGQYYGYTF	TGTGCCAGTAGAGGACAGTACTATGGCTACACCTTC
TRBV25-1	TRBJ1-5	TRBD1	.	CASTEGQGYQPQHF	TGTGCCAGCACAGAAGGACAGGGCTATCAGCCCCAGCATTTT
TRBV27	TRBJ1-2	TRBD1	.	CASSLLPSTGATNYGYTF	TGTGCCAGCAGTTTGTTGCCTTCGACAGGGGCGACTAACTATGGCTACACCTTC
TRBV5-1	TRBJ2-3	TRBD2	once	CASSLEPGGADTQYF	TGCGCCAGCAGCTTGGAACCGGGAGGAGCAGATACGCAGTATTTT
TRBV30	TRBJ2-1	TRBD2	.	CAWSTGLAGKNNEQFF	TGTGCCTGGAGTACCGGACTAGCGGGAAAAAACAATGAGCAGTTCTTC
TRBV9	TRBJ2-3	TRBD2	.	CASSRGLAGGIDADTQYF	TGTGCCAGCAGTCGCGGACTAGCGGGAGGGATAGATGCAGATACGCAGTATTTT
TRBV11-2	TRBJ2-7	TRBD2	.	CASSPSGPSYEQYF	TGTGCCAGCAGCCCTAGCGGCCCCTCCTACGAGCAGTACTTC
TRBV6-5	TRBJ2-7	.	.	CASSYSTVRSEQYF	TGTGCCAGCAGTTACTCGACAGTCCGTTCCGAGCAGTACTTC
TRBV11-2	TRBJ1-1	.	once	CASSLSPNTEAFF	TGTGCCAGCAGCTTGAGTCCGAACACTGAAGCTTTCTTT
TRBV19	TRBJ1-5	.	.	CASSQGADSNSNQPQHF	TGTGCCAGTAGTCAGGGTGCGGACAGTAATAGCAATCAGCCCCAGCATTTT
TRBV4-3	TRBJ2-3	.	.	CASSQELGGCTDTQYF	TGCGCCAGCAGCCAAGAACTCGGGGGATGTACAGATACGCAGTATTTT
TRBV15	TRBJ2-2	TRBD2	.	CATSRLLATENTGELFF	TGTGCCACCAGCAGATTACTAGCGACGGAGAACACCGGGGAGCTGTTTTTT
TRBV4-3	TRBJ2-5	.	.	CASSQVRRGSPTKRGETQYF	TGCGCCAGCAGCCAAGTCCGCCGGGGGTCCCCCACCAAAAGAGGAGAGACCCAGTACTTC
TRBV7-9	TRBJ2-7	TRBD1	.	CASSLEHWDRTYEQYF	TGTGCCAGCAGCTTAGAGCATTGGGACAGGACCTACGAGCAGTACTTC
TRBV11-2	TRBJ1-1	.	.	CASSFEGRGTMNTEAFF	TGTGCCAGCAGCTTTGAAGGTCGGGGGACCATGAACACTGAAGCTTTCTTT
TRBV4-3	TRBJ2-1	TRBD2	once	CASSQDWGGAYNEQFF	TGCGCCAGCAGCCAAGATTGGGGAGGGGCCTACAATGAGCAGTTCTTC
TRBV19	TRBJ1-3	.	few	CASSTRRQASSGNTIYF	TGTGCCAGTAGTACCCGAAGACAGGCGAGCTCTGGAAACACCATATATTTT